The rows below give T cell receptor beta chains drawn from one sample of a study of blood T cell repertoires in COVID-19. Data came from immunoSEQ multiplex PCR; TCRdb stores just in-frame clones and leaves some out. Of fewer than 350,000 clones listed, 80% to 95% are singletons. Sequenced input: peripheral blood. Receptor source: a woman in her 30s with COVID-19, enrolled during active disease. Each CDR3 is given with its conserved first and last residue. A D gene is named only where the DNA matches it firmly. Clone size is given for some rows only: seen once, a few or many times, or a class if the clone is expanded.

v_call	d_call	clone_size	j_call	cdr3_aa	cdr3_nt
TRBV28	TRBD1	-	TRBJ2-7	CASSWWTGVYEQYF	TGTGCCAGCAGTTGGTGGACAGGGGTCTACGAGCAGTACTTC
TRBV28	-	once	TRBJ1-1	CASRQLLPSSGTEAFF	TGTGCCAGCAGACAACTTTTACCCAGCAGCGGCACTGAAGCTTTCTTT
TRBV28	TRBD1	-	TRBJ1-4	CASTKTGAQYEKLFF	TGTGCCAGCACTAAAACAGGGGCTCAATATGAAAAACTGTTTTTT
TRBV5-5	-	-	TRBJ1-4	CASRRLTNEKLFF	TGTGCCAGCAGGAGATTAACGAATGAAAAACTGTTTTTT
TRBV19	TRBD2	-	TRBJ2-5	CASSQPGLAGEETQYF	TGTGCCAGTAGCCAGCCGGGACTAGCGGGAGAAGAGACCCAGTACTTC
TRBV7-7	TRBD2	-	TRBJ2-1	CASSQSGRTDEQFF	TGTGCTAGCAGCCAAAGCGGGAGAACTGATGAGCAGTTCTTC
TRBV4-1	-	-	TRBJ1-1	CASSQVALKGTRVQGSFF	TGCGCCAGCAGCCAAGTGGCTTTGAAGGGAACAAGAGTCCAAGGGAGTTTCTTT
TRBV5-1	-	-	TRBJ2-2	CASSLEEGWGTGELFF	TGCGCCAGCAGCTTGGAGGAGGGATGGGGCACCGGGGAGCTGTTTTTT
TRBV19	TRBD2	once	TRBJ2-7	CASRGTTSGSRNEQYF	TGTGCCAGTAGAGGAACGACTAGCGGGAGTCGGAACGAGCAGTACTTC
TRBV9	-	few	TRBJ1-1	CASASLQGNTEAFF	TGTGCCAGCGCTTCCTTACAGGGGAACACTGAAGCTTTCTTT
TRBV24-1	TRBD1	-	TRBJ2-2	CATSDLTGGDTGELFF	TGTGCCACCAGTGACTTGACAGGGGGCGACACCGGGGAGCTGTTTTTT
TRBV28	-	-	TRBJ1-2	CASSLLAVGPSNYGYTF	TGTGCCAGCAGTTTACTGGCAGTGGGCCCTTCTAACTATGGCTACACCTTC
TRBV9	TRBD2	once	TRBJ2-7	CASSPRTSGRSHEQYF	TGTGCCAGCAGCCCTCGGACTAGCGGGAGGTCCCACGAGCAGTACTTC
TRBV19	-	-	TRBJ2-1	CASRALNEQFF	TGTGCCAGTCGCGCCCTGAATGAGCAGTTCTTC
TRBV19	-	-	TRBJ1-5	CASSMAENQPQHF	TGTGCCAGTAGTATGGCAGAAAATCAGCCCCAGCATTTT
TRBV5-4	-	few	TRBJ1-3	CASSLTGSGNTIYF	TGTGCCAGCAGCTTGACCGGCTCTGGAAACACCATATATTTT
TRBV5-3	-	once	TRBJ2-7	CARSLVEAGYEQYF	TGTGCCAGAAGCTTAGTGGAGGCGGGCTACGAGCAGTACTTC
TRBV19	-	-	TRBJ1-6	CASTPQDSSAPLHF	TGTGCCAGTACCCCTCAGGACAGCTCGGCACCCCTCCACTTT
TRBV11-2	-	-	TRBJ2-5	CASSPRGVEGETQYF	TGTGCCAGCAGCCCCAGGGGGGTGGAGGGGGAGACCCAGTACTTC
TRBV4-1	TRBD1	-	TRBJ1-2	CASSQEGTGVGGYTF	TGCGCCAGCAGCCAAGAAGGGACAGGGGTCGGAGGCTACACCTTC
TRBV28	TRBD1	-	TRBJ2-7	CASSGPDGQVQYDSYEQYF	TGTGCCAGCAGTGGCCCGGACGGACAGGTTCAATATGACTCCTACGAGCAGTACTTC
TRBV29-1	TRBD1	-	TRBJ1-3	CSVPTGQGAFGNTIYF	TGCAGCGTCCCGACGGGACAGGGGGCCTTCGGAAACACCATATATTTT
TRBV7-2	-	-	TRBJ2-3	CASSQVIADTQYF	TGTGCCAGCAGCCAGGTTATTGCGGATACGCAGTATTTT
TRBV27	TRBD2	-	TRBJ2-1	CASSFFSGRRGNEQFF	TGTGCCAGCAGTTTCTTTAGCGGGAGGAGGGGCAATGAGCAGTTCTTC
TRBV28	-	-	TRBJ1-1	CASRGLIYTEAFF	TGTGCCAGCAGGGGCCTGATATACACTGAAGCTTTCTTT
TRBV6-5	-	-	TRBJ1-3	CASSRTDSGNTIYF	TGTGCCAGCAGCCGGACAGACTCTGGAAACACCATATATTTT
TRBV5-4	-	-	TRBJ2-7	CASSPQRPSYEQYF	TGTGCCAGCAGCCCGCAGCGGCCCAGCTACGAGCAGTACTTC
TRBV4-1	-	once	TRBJ2-7	CASSHLRRGSYEQYF	TGCGCCAGCAGCCACCTGAGGAGGGGTTCCTACGAGCAGTACTTC
TRBV6-1	-	-	TRBJ1-2	CASSEGPGYTF	TGTGCCAGCAGTGAGGGGCCCGGCTACACCTTC
TRBV7-2	TRBD1	-	TRBJ1-1	CASSPGQGRVTEAFF	TGTGCCAGCAGCCCGGGACAGGGGAGGGTCACTGAAGCTTTCTTT
TRBV4-2	-	-	TRBJ2-3	CASSQDWAGADTQYF	TGTGCCAGCAGCCAAGATTGGGCAGGGGCAGATACGCAGTATTTT
TRBV7-9	-	-	TRBJ2-1	CASSLGGQYNEQFF	TGTGCCAGCAGCTTAGGGGGCCAATACAATGAGCAGTTCTTC
TRBV5-6	-	-	TRBJ1-3	CASSLGTVSGNTIYF	TGTGCCAGCAGCTTGGGCACGGTCTCTGGAAACACCATATATTTT
TRBV5-1	TRBD1	-	TRBJ2-7	CASSLGQGSTYEQYF	TGCGCCAGCAGCTTAGGACAGGGGTCTACCTACGAGCAGTACTTC
TRBV12-3/TRBV12-4	TRBD1	-	TRBJ1-1	CASSLTGVPEAFF	TGTGCCAGCAGTTTAACAGGGGTTCCTGAAGCTTTCTTT
TRBV10-1	TRBD2	-	TRBJ2-4	CASSTGTSGGIQYF	TGCGCCAGCAGTACCGGGACTAGCGGGGGTATTCAGTACTTC
TRBV11-3	TRBD2	few	TRBJ2-3	CASSRGLASTDTQYF	TGTGCCAGCAGCCGTGGACTAGCGAGCACAGATACGCAGTATTTT
TRBV12-3/TRBV12-4	TRBD1	few	TRBJ1-2	CASSRTGERGYTF	TGTGCCAGCAGCAGGACAGGGGAAAGGGGCTACACCTTC
TRBV7-3	TRBD1	-	TRBJ1-1	CASSPGQGGLDTEAFF	TGTGCCAGCAGCCCGGGACAGGGAGGGTTGGACACTGAAGCTTTCTTT
TRBV7-3	-	-	TRBJ2-2	CASSLDSNTGELFF	TGTGCCAGCAGCTTGGACTCAAACACCGGGGAGCTGTTTTTT
TRBV11-2	TRBD2	-	TRBJ2-7	CASRGGGPGYEQYF	TGTGCCAGCAGAGGCGGGGGGCCGGGCTACGAGCAGTACTTC
TRBV24-1	-	-	TRBJ1-2	CATSAENYGYTF	TGTGCCACCAGTGCCGAGAACTATGGCTACACCTTC
TRBV6-6	TRBD1	once	TRBJ2-7	CASSYSGQIYEQYF	TGTGCCAGCAGTTACTCGGGACAGATCTACGAGCAGTACTTC
TRBV7-3	-	-	TRBJ1-1	CASSLRSLNTEAFF	TGTGCCAGCAGCTTAAGGAGCTTGAACACTGAAGCTTTCTTT
TRBV18	TRBD2	-	TRBJ2-7	CASSPRLAGEYEQYF	TGTGCCAGCTCACCCCGACTAGCGGGAGAATACGAGCAGTACTTC
TRBV4-1	-	-	TRBJ1-5	CASSQVPGAGSNQPQHF	TGCGCCAGCAGCCAAGTTCCAGGGGCTGGGAGCAATCAGCCCCAGCATTTT
TRBV5-6	TRBD1	-	TRBJ2-1	CASSLATGSYNEQFF	TGTGCCAGCAGCTTGGCGACAGGGTCCTACAATGAGCAGTTCTTC
TRBV28	-	-	TRBJ2-5	CASSFGETQYF	TGTGCCAGCAGTTTCGGGGAGACCCAGTACTTC
TRBV12-3/TRBV12-4	-	-	TRBJ1-2	CASSRQSFDGYTF	TGTGCCAGCAGCCGACAGTCTTTTGATGGCTACACCTTC
TRBV29-1	TRBD1	-	TRBJ1-1	CSVSRQGAGDTEAFF	TGCAGCGTTTCTCGACAGGGGGCAGGGGACACTGAAGCTTTCTTT
TRBV6-5	TRBD1	-	TRBJ1-5	CASRFTGATNQPQHF	TGTGCCAGCAGATTTACAGGGGCTACAAATCAGCCCCAGCATTTT
TRBV29-1	TRBD2	-	TRBJ2-5	CSVVPAGHRQTQYF	TGCAGCGTTGTGCCAGCGGGGCACCGGCAGACCCAGTACTTC
TRBV5-1	TRBD1	-	TRBJ2-7	CASRRQGVGSYEQYF	TGCGCCAGCAGGCGACAGGGGGTGGGATCCTACGAGCAGTACTTT
TRBV27	-	-	TRBJ2-7	CASSLSLDSAYEQYF	TGTGCCAGCAGTTTATCACTAGACTCAGCCTACGAGCAGTACTTC
TRBV6-5	-	-	TRBJ1-4	CASSPGGWGVKLFF	TGTGCCAGCAGTCCCGGGGGATGGGGGGTTAAACTGTTTTTT
TRBV5-1	-	-	TRBJ1-1	CASGLRSGTEAFF	TGCGCCAGCGGCCTGAGGTCGGGCACTGAAGCTTTCTTT
TRBV24-1	TRBD1	-	TRBJ2-2	CATGDRVAPTGELFF	TGTGCCACCGGAGACAGGGTAGCCCCCACCGGGGAGCTGTTTTTT
TRBV5-6	-	-	TRBJ2-5	CASSLYSHSETQYF	TGTGCCAGCAGCTTATACTCCCATTCGGAGACCCAGTACTTC